This T cell receptor (beta chain) was identified in a study of blood T cell repertoires in COVID-19. The repertoire was sequenced with immunoSEQ multiplex PCR; TCRdb's copy has only in-frame clones and lacks some. The table lists more than 200,000 clones, 88% of them singletons, with 6% to 6.5% in the top ten. The CDR3 totals 14 residues. The germline V gene has CDR1 SEHNR and CDR2 FQNEAQ (reference sequence). In this sample, this clone turned up a few times. The clonotype originates from a woman aged 25 to 45 with COVID-19, enrolled during active disease. The chain joins TRBV7-9 to TRBJ2-2; D is possibly TRBD2 (6 bases). Material for sequencing was peripheral blood. CDR3 amino acids: CGRRGGSNTGELFF. The CDR3, as DNA: TGTGGCCGACGGGGAGGTTCGAACACCGGGGAGCTGTTTTTT.